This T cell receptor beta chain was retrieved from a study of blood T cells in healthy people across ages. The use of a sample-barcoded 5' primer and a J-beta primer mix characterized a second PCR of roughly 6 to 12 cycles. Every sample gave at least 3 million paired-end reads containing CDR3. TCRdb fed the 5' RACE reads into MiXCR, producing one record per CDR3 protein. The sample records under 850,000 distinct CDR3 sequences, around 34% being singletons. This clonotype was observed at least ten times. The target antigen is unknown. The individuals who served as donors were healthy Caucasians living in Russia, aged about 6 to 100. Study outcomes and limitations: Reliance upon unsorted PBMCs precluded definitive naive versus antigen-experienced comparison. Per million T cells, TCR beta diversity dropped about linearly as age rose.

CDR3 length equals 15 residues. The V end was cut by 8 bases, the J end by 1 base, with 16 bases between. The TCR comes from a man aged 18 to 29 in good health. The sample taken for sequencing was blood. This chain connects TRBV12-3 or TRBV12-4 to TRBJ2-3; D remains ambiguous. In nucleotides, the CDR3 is TGTGCCAGCTCACGAGGCAGTCCCGGCACAGATACGCAGTATTTT. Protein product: CASSRGSPGTDTQYF.